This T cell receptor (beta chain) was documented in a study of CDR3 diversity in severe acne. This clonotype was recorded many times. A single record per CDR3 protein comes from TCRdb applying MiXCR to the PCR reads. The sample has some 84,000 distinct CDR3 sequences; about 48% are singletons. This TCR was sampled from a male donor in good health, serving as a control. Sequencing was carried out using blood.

The CDR3 spells CASSPLRGRQPQHF. The CDR3 nucleotides are TGTGCCAGCAGTCCCCTTCGAGGGCGGCAGCCCCAGCATTTT. The chain is built from TRBV28 and TRBJ1-5; D is undetermined. Per germline, CDR1 MDHEN and CDR2 SYDVKM. This CDR3 spans 14 amino acids. V was pared by 5 bases and J by 7 bases, with 15 bases between.